The following is a T cell receptor beta chain sequence with its context. This clone was seen once. Its antigen specificity is not known. Within one base of it there is no much larger clone, and no base qualities were kept. The trial excluded patients who had a history of autoimmune disease or were on systemic immunosuppression. Peripheral blood for TCR sequencing was drawn from every dose cohort at baseline, at cycle 4 day 1 and at cycle 7 day 1. Samples came from an open-label, multicenter, first-in-human phase I dose-escalation trial of ivuxolimab. Adults with locally advanced or metastatic melanoma, renal cell, hepatocellular, or head and neck squamous cell carcinoma were enrolled in the trial. CD4+ and CD8+ T cells were sorted separately from peripheral blood before TCR sequencing. For sequencing of the TCRbeta CDR3 region, genomic DNA was extracted from the sorted cells. The immunoSEQ Assay was used for sequencing of TCRbeta CDR3 regions. The immuneACCESS repertoire file appears here via TCRdb, limited to in-frame rearrangements. These files lack a portion of the clones; in checked studies, under half of the deficit traces to unresolved V genes, and the cause of the others is not known. The sample records 85,000 to 130,000 clones, about nine tenths of which are singletons. The top ten constitute approximately 0.31% of the sample.

The data were taken from a study of OX40 agonist ivuxolimab in advanced cancers. Background on the whole study: The costimulatory receptor OX40 (CD134) was targeted by ivuxolimab, a fully human IgG2 agonistic monoclonal antibody. The point of sequencing TCRbeta in the periphery was to test whether ivuxolimab changed TCR sequence diversity and drove clonal T-cell expansion. Among the roughly 54 dose-escalation patients, 19 had hepatocellular carcinoma, around 15 melanoma, 9 renal cell carcinoma and 9 head and neck cancer. Patients were allowed to have had prior anti-PD-1, anti-PD-L1 or anti-CTLA-4 therapy, and approximately 40% of the dose-escalation patients had previously received checkpoint inhibitors. Three dose-escalation patients achieved partial responses, one with hepatocellular carcinoma and two with cutaneous melanoma. In the dose-escalation cohort, 82.7% of patients were male, and the mean age was roughly 60 years, with a range of about 23 to 90. The paper describes the monotherapy dose-escalation part (N ≈ 49 patients) of the phase I trial of ivuxolimab. Intravenous ivuxolimab was administered to patients every 2 weeks at six dose levels: 0.01, 0.1, 0.3, 1.5, 3 and 10 mg/kg. The study at large found these results: In the 0.1-3.0 mg/kg groups, partial responders had among the lowest normalized peripheral clonal expansion, particularly in CD8+ T cells. Low levels of normalized T-cell clonal expansion were also seen in some nonresponding patients. The antigen specificity of the peripheral T cells that underwent clonal expansion was not determined. At doses of 0.1 to 3.0 mg/kg, clonal expansion of both CD4+ and CD8+ blood T cells was observed from baseline to week 6. On average, CD8+ T cells showed more expanded clones than CD4+ T cells after ivuxolimab.

Reading from cysteine to phenylalanine, the CDR3 counts 14 amino acids. The read is trimmed to its CDR3 DNA, 42 bases read in frame from base 1. CDR1 and CDR2 are read off the germline V gene (reference sequence) as MNHNY and SVGAGI. V is clipped by 2 bases and J by 0 bases, and the sequence between their germline boundaries is 5 bases long. This receptor was identified in an adult with an advanced solid tumor such as melanoma, head and neck, liver or kidney cancer. Source: CD4+ or CD8+ T cells sorted from blood, taken in a trial of the OX40 agonist ivuxolimab. The chain links TRBV6-6 with TRBJ1-5; the D gene is unclear. The CDR3 here reads CASSYIGSNQPQHF. The DNA sequence is TGTGCCAGCAGTTACATCGGTAGCAATCAGCCCCAGCATTTT.